A single sample is the source of the 22 T cell receptor beta chains below, sequenced in a study of blood T cell repertoires in COVID-19 (dated by TCRdb to 2018 to 2020). The library was produced with the immunoSEQ multiplex PCR assay. Not all clones reach the TCRdb copy of this immuneACCESS table, which keeps in-frame sequences only. Checked studies attribute under half of the gap to unresolved V genes and leave the rest unexplained. Present in this sample are about 290,000 clones, around four fifths of which were seen just once. Of the sample, approximately 4.1% falls within the top ten clones. Specimen: peripheral blood. The receptors shown here come from a woman between 50 and 59 years old with active or convalescent COVID-19.

With regard to this clone: Other DNA sequences of this sample code for an identical CDR3. The chain recombines TRBV9 with TRBJ1-3; no clear D. Germline CDR1 is SGDLS and CDR2 is YYNGEE. The V and J ends lost 4 bases and 4 bases respectively, with 9 bases between them. This CDR3 contains 13 residues. The CDR3 loop reads CASSPGSGNTIYF. The CDR3 nucleotides are TGTGCCAGCAGCCCCGGGTCCGGAAACACCATATATTTT.

The rearrangement joins TRBV11-2 to TRBJ1-3, with D possibly TRBD1 on 6 matching bases. Trimming left V 2 bases short and J 3 bases short, with 11 bases between. The length of the CDR3 is 15 residues. Germline V CDR1 and CDR2: SGHAT, FQNNGV. CDR3 nucleotides: TGTGCCAGCAGCTTAAACAGGGTTGTTGGAAACACCATATATTTT. Its protein is CASSLNRVVGNTIYF.

The rearrangement uses TRBV12-5 and TRBJ2-3; TRBD2 matches 10 bases. The trim removed 6 bases at V and 4 bases at J, leaving 7 bases unmatched. Germline lookup yields CDR1 LGHNT and CDR2 FRNRAP. CDR3 length: 15 amino acids. CDR3 nucleotide sequence: TGTGCTAGTGGCCCCGGGACTAGCGTGCCAGATACGCAGTATTTT. It yields the protein CASGPGTSVPDTQYF.

In this sample, this clone turned up a few times. This sequence joins TRBV7-9 and TRBJ2-7; tentative D call: TRBD2 (6 bases). Trimming cost V 5 bases and J 4 bases, with 21 bases left between them. Germline CDR1 is SEHNR and CDR2 is FQNEAQ (reference sequence). The CDR3 length is 16 residues. The CDR3 spells CASSPHSGGLFYEQYF. CDR3 nucleotides: TGTGCCAGCAGCCCGCATAGCGGAGGCCTTTTTTACGAGCAGTACTTC.

This rearrangement joins TRBV7-6 to TRBJ1-3; unclear D gene. The V gene's germline CDR1 is SGHVS and CDR2 FNYEAQ. With 7 bases removed from V and 1 base from J, the gap between germline ends came to 17 bases. This CDR3 contains 16 residues. CDR3 protein: CASTPPSGESGNTIYF. CDR3 sequence (DNA): TGTGCCAGCACCCCTCCCTCCGGGGAATCTGGAAACACCATATATTTT.

Worth noting for this clone: A read error may explain this, as a much larger clone is one base away. The sample holds other DNA sequences that translate to the same CDR3. The V and J genes are TRBV5-1 and TRBJ1-1; 8 nucleotides agree with TRBD1. Germline V CDR1 and CDR2: SGHRS, YFSETQ. The CDR3 spans 14 residues. J was trimmed by 1 base and V by 4 bases; bases with no gene match: 3. CDR3 residues: CASSPGTGNTEAFF. CDR3 sequence (DNA): TGCGCCAGCAGCCCAGGGACAGGGAACACTGAAGCTTTCTTT.

The genes are TRBV19 and TRBJ2-2; TRBD2 agrees at 7 bases. This CDR3 contains 16 residues. The trim removed 8 bases at V and 9 bases at J, leaving 18 bases unmatched. Germline V gene lookup returns CDR1 LNHDA and CDR2 SQIVND (reference sequence). CDR3 region: CASGPDSGGPVRELFF. The CDR3 DNA is TGTGCCAGTGGCCCGGACTCGGGAGGCCCCGTAAGGGAGCTGTTTTTT.

The chain carries TRBV12-2 and TRBJ1-1; whether TRBD1, the table's D call, matches the DNA was not checked. TRBV12-2 has pseudogene status. The CDR3 is 14 amino acids. CDR3 amino acids: CASRLGQGVTEAFF. CDR3 nucleotides: TGTGCAAGTCGCTTAGGACAGGGGGTGACTGAAGCTTTCTTT.

The J gene is TRBJ2-3, the V gene TRBV11-2; tentative D call: TRBD2 (5 bases). Per germline, CDR1 SGHAT and CDR2 FQNNGV. The CDR3 is 19 residues long. The V and J ends lost 1 base and 1 base respectively, with 21 bases between them. The CDR3 bases are TGTGCCAGCAGCTTAGGCGGAGGAGATTTTCTGTATGGCACAGATACGCAGTATTTT. Its translation is CASSLGGGDFLYGTDTQYF.

The chain joins TRBV2 to TRBJ2-2; TRBD2 aligns across 8 bases. This CDR3 region has 19 residues. Germline loops: CDR1 SNHLY, CDR2 FYNNEI. V gave up 2 bases and J gave up 1 base; unmatched junction bases: 12. CDR3 protein: CASSESRGAGVLNTGELFF. CDR3 nucleotides: TGTGCCAGCAGTGAAAGTAGGGGAGCGGGAGTGTTGAACACCGGGGAGCTGTTTTTT.

The V and J genes are TRBV9 and TRBJ2-6; the match to TRBD2 covers 8 bases. V gave up 7 bases and J gave up 0 bases; unmatched junction bases: 9. CDR3 size: 17 residues. Germline loops: CDR1 SGDLS, CDR2 YYNGEE. The CDR3 DNA is TGTGCCAGCGAGGCCGGGACTAGAAGCTCTGGGGCCAACGTCCTGACTTTC. Translation gives CASEAGTRSSGANVLTF.

The genes are TRBV14 and TRBJ2-3, with D possibly TRBD1 on 7 matching bases. Germline CDR1 reads SGHDN; CDR2 reads FVKESK. V lost 3 bases and J lost 4, with 17 bases in between. CDR3 length: 16 residues. The CDR3 DNA is TGTGCCAGCAGCCAGACAATCGGCAGGGGGGCAGATACGCAGTATTTT. It yields the protein CASSQTIGRGADTQYF.

This clone has just one count. The J gene is TRBJ1-2, the V gene TRBV7-2, with D unresolved. CDR3 length: 12 amino acids. The germline V gene has CDR1 SGHTA and CDR2 FQGNSA. V was pared by 8 bases and J by 8 bases, with 15 bases between. In nucleotides, the CDR3 is TGTGCCAGCCGCCCCGAGGCGGAGGGCTACACCTTC. Translation gives CASRPEAEGYTF.

The chain recombines TRBV2 with TRBJ2-5; 9 bases agree with TRBD1. Germline CDR1 SNHLY, CDR2 FYNNEI. Trimming removed 6 bases from V and 5 bases from J; junction bases left unmatched: 7. The CDR3 length is 14 residues. The DNA for the CDR3 is TGTGCCAGCAGCCGCGACAGGGGGGACGAGACCCAGTACTTC. Translated: CASSRDRGDETQYF.

The count of this clone is one. The chain joins TRBV6-1 to TRBJ1-1; the D gene is possibly TRBD1 (5 bases). The V gene lost 2 bases and the J gene lost 6 bases, with 16 bases spanning the gap. CDR1 MNHNS and CDR2 SASEGT come from the germline V gene. The CDR3 has 15 residues. The CDR3 region has the DNA TGTGCCAGCAGTGAAAAGGTAGACAGTACCTCTGAAGCTTTCTTT. It is translated as CASSEKVDSTSEAFF.

The V gene is TRBV7-9, the J gene TRBJ1-4; 7 nucleotides line up with TRBD1. From germline, CDR1 is SEHNR and CDR2 FQNEAQ (reference sequence). V lost 5 bases, J lost 8 bases, and 2 bases stayed unmatched. The CDR3 is 12 residues long. The CDR3 spells CASSLRGEKLFF. The CDR3 DNA sequence: TGTGCCAGCAGCCTCAGGGGGGAAAAACTGTTTTTT.

The chain employs TRBV6-5 and TRBJ1-2; 11 bases match TRBD1. The CDR3 covers 15 residues. Germline V lookup: CDR1 MNHEY, CDR2 SVGAGI. J lost 8 bases, V lost 4 bases, and 9 bases had no gene match. DNA for the CDR3: TGTGCCAGCAGTTCGCTACGGGACAGGGGGAGAGGCTACACCTTC. Its protein is CASSSLRDRGRGYTF.

This rearrangement joins TRBV9 to TRBJ2-3; D call uncertain. V gave up 0 bases and J gave up 2 bases, with 10 bases separating them. The germline V gene encodes CDR1 SGDLS and CDR2 YYNGEE. This CDR3 comprises 15 residues. CDR3 in DNA: TGTGCCAGCAGCGTAGGATCGACAAACACAGATACGCAGTATTTT. It translates to CASSVGSTNTDTQYF.

This sequence joins TRBV28 and TRBJ2-1, with 11 bases aligning to TRBD2. CDR3 size: 15 residues. With 4 bases clipped from V and 10 bases from J, the junction kept 9 bases outside the gene matches. Germline V gene data show CDR1 as MDHEN and CDR2 as SYDVKM. The chain's CDR3 is CASSYGTSGGREQFF. The CDR3, as DNA: TGTGCCAGCAGTTACGGGACTAGCGGAGGACGGGAGCAGTTCTTC.

The V gene is TRBV27, the J gene TRBJ1-2; 10 bases agree with TRBD1. The germline V gene encodes CDR1 MNHEY and CDR2 SMNVEV (reference sequence). This CDR3 comprises 15 residues. V dropped 5 bases and J dropped 5; count of bases not matched to a gene: 8. This CDR3 is CASSPRQGAGYGYTF. The CDR3 nucleotides are TGTGCCAGCAGTCCACGACAGGGGGCGGGTTATGGCTACACCTTC.

J is TRBJ2-2 and V is TRBV2; 11 bases are a match to TRBD2. Germline loops: CDR1 SNHLY, CDR2 FYNNEI. The CDR3 loop spans 16 amino acids. V lost 8 bases to trimming and J lost 8 bases; unmatched junction nucleotides: 13. The CDR3 coding sequence is TGTGCCAGCCGGCTTCGACTAGCGGGATTTGGTGGGGAGCTGTTTTTT. This translates into CASRLRLAGFGGELFF.

J is TRBJ2-7 and V is TRBV6-5; TRBD2 aligns across 11 bases. Trimming cost V 10 bases and J 2 bases; bases outside gene matches: 4. The CDR3 extends over 13 amino acids. Germline CDR1 and CDR2: MNHEY and SVGAGI. CDR3 region: CATTSGTTYEQYF. CDR3 bases: TGTGCCACGACTAGCGGGACTACCTACGAGCAGTACTTC.